Listed here are 29 T cell receptor beta chains from one sample, sequenced in a study of sequential checkpoint blockade in melanoma. This table comes from immunoSEQ multiplex PCR, and its TCRdb copy is limited to in-frame clones, with some not included. Of tens of thousands of clones in the sample, about 88% were seen once. Treatment in this sample: randomized to nivolumab then ipilimumab (arm A) or the reverse (arm B). This specimen consisted of CD8+ T cells sorted from blood (inferred from file names), obtained from a patient given nivolumab and ipilimumab in sequence. The source is a human donor with melanoma.

This clone was detected a few times. The chain employs TRBV21-1 and TRBJ1-2; no check of the table's D call, TRBD1, against the DNA was made. TRBV21-1 is an annotated pseudogene. The CDR3 covers 14 residues. The CDR3 sequence is CASSQGRQGAGYTF. The CDR3 region has the DNA TGTGCCAGCAGCCAGGGGCGACAGGGGGCGGGCTACACCTTC.

The chain is built from TRBV4-1 and TRBJ2-7, with 9 bases aligning to TRBD1. The CDR3 is made up of 14 amino acids. With 1 base clipped from V and 5 bases from J, the junction kept 3 bases outside the gene matches. Germline-derived CDR1 and CDR2 are MGHRA and YSYEKL. CDR3 nucleotides: TGCGCCAGCAGCCAAGGGGGACAGGGCCACGAGCAGTACTTC. Translated: CASSQGGQGHEQYF.

This clone is a singleton in its sample. The rearrangement joins TRBV7-9 to TRBJ1-5; weak D call: TRBD1 (5 bases). The V and J ends lost 5 bases and 4 bases respectively, with 18 bases between them. Germline-derived CDR1 and CDR2 are SEHNR and FQNEAQ (reference sequence). This CDR3 region has 16 residues. The CDR3 here is CASSPTDISVNQPQHF. The DNA of the CDR3 is TGTGCCAGCAGCCCGACAGACATTTCAGTAAATCAGCCCCAGCATTTT.

The chain joins TRBV5-1 to TRBJ2-1; D is perhaps TRBD2 (8 bases). The CDR3 covers 21 residues. Trimming pared 3 bases from V and 6 bases from J, leaving 34 bases between. CDR1 and CDR2 from the germline V gene are SGHRS and YFSETQ. The CDR3 spells CASSSIEFSGTDDLWANEQFF. The DNA for the CDR3 is TGCGCCAGCAGCTCCATAGAGTTTAGCGGGACAGACGACCTTTGGGCCAATGAGCAGTTCTTC.

The gene calls are TRBV9 and TRBJ1-4; 7 nucleotides agree with TRBD1. J lost 3 bases, V lost 2 bases, and 13 bases had no gene match. This CDR3 spans 18 amino acids. In germline, CDR1 is SGDLS, CDR2 YYNGEE. In DNA, the CDR3 is TGTGCCAGCAGCGTCGGGGTGGAGGGGGCGCCGGCTAATGAAAAACTGTTTTTT. Translating gives CASSVGVEGAPANEKLFF.

The chain has TRBV7-9 and TRBJ2-1; 7 bases are shared with TRBD1. The J segment lost 6 bases and the V segment lost 3 bases, leaving 2 bases of the junction unmatched. Germline V CDR1 and CDR2: SEHNR, FQNEAQ (reference sequence). This CDR3 is built from 13 residues. CDR3 region: CASSFAGGNEQFF. In nucleotides, the CDR3 is TGTGCCAGCAGCTTTGCAGGGGGCAATGAGCAGTTCTTC.

The rearrangement links TRBV7-9 to TRBJ1-2; 7 bases match TRBD1. From germline, CDR1 is SEHNR and CDR2 FQNEAQ (reference sequence). CDR3 length equals 17 residues. The V gene end was trimmed by 1 base and the J gene end by 4 bases; junction bases not matched to a gene: 12. The CDR3 coding sequence is TGTGCCAGCAGCTTAGAGGATCGGGCGCAGGGGGGCTATGGCTACACCTTC. This gives the protein CASSLEDRAQGGYGYTF.

V usage is TRBV27 and J usage is TRBJ1-6; TRBD1 might be the D (6 bases). Germline assignment: CDR1 MNHEY and CDR2 SMNVEV (reference sequence). With 7 bases removed from V and 6 bases from J, the gap between germline ends came to 19 bases. This CDR3 contains 16 residues. CDR3 in amino acids: CASTLRGAAGNSPLHF. The CDR3 DNA is TGTGCCAGCACCTTGCGGGGGGCGGCGGGTAATTCACCCCTCCACTTT.

The rearrangement joins TRBV27 to TRBJ2-7; D is undetermined. Between the trimmed V and J ends, which lost 6 bases and 2 bases, there was a span of 11 bases. This CDR3 spans 13 amino acids. Germline V CDR1 and CDR2: MNHEY, SMNVEV (reference sequence). The CDR3 is CASSLHGAYEQYF. The CDR3 region has the DNA TGTGCCAGCAGCCTACATGGAGCCTACGAGCAGTACTTC.

This chain connects TRBV4-3 to TRBJ2-7, with TRBD2 as a possible D gene (5 bases). CDR3 size: 16 residues. CDR1 is LGHNA and CDR2 is YSLEER in the germline V gene. The ends were cut back, 0 bases at V and 0 bases at J, with 12 bases in the middle. CDR3 protein: CASSQDRAGPSYEQYF. CDR3 DNA sequence: TGCGCCAGCAGCCAAGATCGGGCGGGCCCCTCCTACGAGCAGTACTTC.

This clone turned up a few times. The genes are TRBV27 and TRBJ1-1; D is unclear. The V end was cut by 4 bases, the J end by 2 bases, with 17 bases between. The CDR3 is made up of 16 amino acids. Germline V lookup: CDR1 MNHEY, CDR2 SMNVEV (reference sequence). The CDR3 reads CASSSAIRGGNTEAFF. CDR3 DNA: TGTGCCAGCAGTTCCGCGATTCGTGGCGGAAACACTGAAGCTTTCTTT.

Only one count was recorded for this clone. The rearrangement uses TRBV7-6 and TRBJ1-5, with TRBD1 matching 9 bases. This CDR3 is built from 15 residues. Per germline, CDR1 SGHVS and CDR2 FNYEAQ. The V gene end was trimmed by 5 bases and the J gene end by 6 bases; junction bases not matched to a gene: 8. The CDR3 nucleotides are TGTGCCAGCAGCCAGACAGGGGGGATAGGTCAGCCCCAGCATTTT. Translating it yields CASSQTGGIGQPQHF.

The chain employs TRBV4-2 and TRBJ1-2; D might be TRBD1 (5 bases). Germline lookup yields CDR1 LGHNA and CDR2 YNFKEQ. V lost 0 bases and J 8 bases, leaving 13 bases between the germline ends. The CDR3 contains 14 residues. CDR3 sequence (DNA): TGTGCCAGCAGCCAAGACCTGGCCCAGGGAGGCTACACCTTC. It specifies CASSQDLAQGGYTF.

V is TRBV7-9 and J is TRBJ2-1; 7 bases are shared with TRBD2. V shed 1 base, J shed 6 bases, and the junction held 6 bases outside the gene matches. CDR1 and CDR2 (germline): SEHNR, FQNEAQ (reference sequence). The CDR3 spans 15 residues. CDR3 sequence (DNA): TGTGCCAGCAGCTTAGATGCGGGGGTAATCAATGAGCAGTTCTTC. This gives the protein CASSLDAGVINEQFF.

The chain recombines TRBV7-2 with TRBJ2-4; 7 nucleotides match TRBD1. The CDR3 contains 15 residues. In germline, CDR1 is SGHTA, CDR2 FQGNSA. The junction had 13 bases not matched to a gene; V was cut back by 5 bases and J by 9 bases. CDR3 sequence: CASSPPTGLGSIQYF. In nucleotides, the CDR3 is TGTGCCAGCAGCCCACCGACAGGGTTAGGGAGCATTCAGTACTTC.

Only a few counts were recorded for this clone. The V and J genes are TRBV6-1 and TRBJ2-7, with 9 bases matching TRBD1. The CDR3 length is 15 residues. V was clipped by 4 bases and J by 4 bases; unmatched bases: 8. Germline loops: CDR1 MNHNS, CDR2 SASEGT. This chain's CDR3 is CASSGPGTGLYEQYF. CDR3 in DNA: TGTGCCAGCAGTGGCCCCGGGACAGGGCTTTACGAGCAGTACTTC.

This clone was counted once. V gene TRBV6-6 combines with J gene TRBJ1-1; D gene unclear. Deletions cut 0 bases from V and 7 bases from J, with 6 bases between. This CDR3 is built from 12 residues. Germline V CDR1 and CDR2: MNHNY, SVGAGI (reference sequence). The DNA for the CDR3 is TGTGCCAGCAGTTACTCACCCGGTGAAGCTTTCTTT. Its translation: CASSYSPGEAFF.

The chain has TRBV27 and TRBJ2-3, with 9 nucleotides matching TRBD2. CDR3 length equals 15 residues. CDR1 and CDR2 from the germline V gene are MNHEY and SMNVEV (reference sequence). V was pared by 3 bases and J by 2 bases, with 3 bases of the junction left unmatched. CDR3 coding DNA: TGTGCCAGCAGTTTGGTAGCGGGGGACACAGATACGCAGTATTTT. Encoded protein: CASSLVAGDTDTQYF.

The gene calls are TRBV7-6 and TRBJ1-3, with D unresolved. The germline CDR1 and CDR2 sequences are SGHVS and FNYEAQ. V lost 1 base and J lost 0, with 13 bases in between. The CDR3 totals 17 residues. This CDR3 is CASSLGGGSASGNTIYF. The CDR3 bases are TGTGCCAGCAGCTTAGGAGGTGGGTCAGCCTCTGGAAACACCATATATTTT. Supplemented by reference TRBV7-6 and TRBJ1-3, the full variable domain reads GAGVSQSPRYKVTKRGQDVALRCDPISGHVSLYWYRQALGQGPEFLTYFNYEAQQDKSGLPNDRFSAERPEGSISTLTIQRTEQRDSAMYRCASSLGGGSASGNTIYFGEGSWLTVV.

The chain combines TRBV27 with TRBJ2-5; 8 bases match TRBD2. The germline V gene has CDR1 MNHEY and CDR2 SMNVEV (reference sequence). The length of the CDR3 is 14 residues. Trimming cost V 7 bases and J 4 bases; bases outside gene matches: 8. CDR3 in amino acids: CASTMRGALETQYF. CDR3 bases: TGTGCCAGCACAATGCGGGGGGCTCTAGAGACCCAGTACTTC.

The rearrangement uses TRBV6-5 and TRBJ1-1; the match to TRBD1 covers 7 bases. The CDR3 extends over 13 amino acids. CDR1 is MNHEY, CDR2 SVGAGI, per germline. J lost 4 bases, V lost 6 bases, and 5 bases had no gene match. The CDR3 is CASSVQGSTEAFF. CDR3 nucleotide sequence: TGTGCCAGCAGCGTACAGGGGAGCACTGAAGCTTTCTTT.

The CDR3 sequence is CASSYPTGDYEQYF. The CDR3 DNA reads as TGTGCCAGCAGCTACCCGACAGGTGACTACGAGCAGTACTTC. The chain has TRBV11-2 and TRBJ2-7; D may be TRBD1 (6 bases). V was shortened by 4 bases and J by 3 bases, with 13 bases between the two germline ends. This CDR3 has 14 amino acids. Germline V gene sequence: CDR1 SGHAT, CDR2 FQNNGV.

The genes are TRBV11-2 and TRBJ2-7; 8 bases line up with TRBD1. This CDR3 comprises 14 residues. The V gene end was trimmed by 3 bases and the J gene end by 3 bases; junction bases not matched to a gene: 4. Germline CDR1 and CDR2: SGHAT and FQNNGV. The CDR3 region is CASSFGQGVYEQYF. DNA of the CDR3: TGTGCCAGCAGCTTCGGACAGGGTGTCTACGAGCAGTACTTC.

The V call is TRBV5-4, the J call TRBJ2-1; D ambiguous. Germline CDR1 and CDR2: SGHNT and YYREEE (reference sequence). This CDR3 has 13 amino acids. Trimming took 4 bases from V and 2 from J, leaving 7 bases between them. CDR3 in amino acids: CASSPFAYNEQFF. The DNA of the CDR3 is TGTGCCAGCAGCCCGTTTGCCTACAATGAGCAGTTCTTC.

A word on this clone: Within the sample, other DNA sequences also encode this same CDR3. This chain joins TRBV2 and TRBJ1-2, with 7 bases identical to TRBD1. Looked up from germline, CDR1 is SNHLY and CDR2 is FYNNEI. The length of the CDR3 is 15 residues. V was pared by 9 bases and J by 1 base, with 11 bases of the junction left unmatched. The CDR3 sequence: CASSGDRYNNYGYTF. The CDR3 DNA is TGTGCCAGTAGCGGGGACAGATATAATAACTATGGCTACACCTTC.

This chain links TRBV6-5 with TRBJ1-2; TRBD1 agrees at 8 bases. CDR1 is MNHEY, CDR2 SVGAGI, per germline. The CDR3 is made up of 13 amino acids. Unmatched junction bases numbered 8, after V lost 6 bases and J lost 8 bases. CDR3 bases: TGTGCCAGCAGCCCAACTACAGGGGGAGGCTACACCTTC. Translated, it gives CASSPTTGGGYTF.

The chain recombines TRBV19 with TRBJ2-3; 8 bases are shared with TRBD2. The CDR3 length is 14 residues. V shed 3 bases, J shed 3 bases, and the junction held 2 bases outside the gene matches. The germline V gene encodes CDR1 LNHDA and CDR2 SQIVND (reference sequence). Here the CDR3 reads CASSIREGTDTQYF. The CDR3 DNA sequence: TGTGCCAGTAGTATCCGGGAGGGTACAGATACGCAGTATTTT.

This chain connects TRBV5-5 to TRBJ1-2, with 10 bases that match TRBD1. V shed 3 bases, J shed 2 bases, and the junction held 4 bases outside the gene matches. Germline lookup yields CDR1 SGHKS and CDR2 YYEKEE (reference sequence). The CDR3 is 15 amino acids. CDR3 nucleotides: TGTGCCAGCAGCTACCGGGACAGGGGCAACTATGGCTACACCTTC. Translation gives CASSYRDRGNYGYTF.

The gene calls are TRBV4-1 and TRBJ2-5; D remains ambiguous. There are 12 residues in the CDR3. Germline values: CDR1 MGHRA, CDR2 YSYEKL. Trimming took 0 bases from V and 7 from J, leaving 6 bases between them. The CDR3 protein is CASSQDRRTQYF. DNA of the CDR3: TGCGCCAGCAGCCAAGATCGTAGGACCCAGTACTTC.